Below, one TCR beta chain is given with its context. Its antigen specificity is not known. No much larger clonotype is one base removed from it; base qualities were not supplied. This sample was taken from a study of control samples from healthy donors and cancer patients (dated by TCRdb to 2020 to 2022). The library was prepared using the immunoSEQ multiplex PCR assay. Drawn from immuneACCESS, this table holds only the in-frame rearrangements with V and J called that TCRdb kept. Clones are partly lost; checked studies trace under half to an unresolved V gene and leave the rest unexplained. The sample table shows approximately 150,000 clones, and 75% to 95% are seen once. The ten most abundant clones make up approximately 3.4% of the sample. The junction shows trimming of 5 bases on V and 10 bases on J, plus 6 bases between the germline ends. The CDR3 runs 10 residues from the cysteine to the phenylalanine. Only the CDR3 portion is preserved as DNA: 30 bases, with reading frame beginning at the first base. CDR1 is given as LNHNV and CDR2 as YYDKDF, both from the germline V gene (reference sequence).

The sample comprised blood. The origin of this receptor is a man aged 25 to 40 in good health. The V and J segments used are TRBV15 and TRBJ2-1; the D region possibly corresponds to TRBD2 (6 bases align). The CDR3 protein is CATSAGEQFF. DNA sequence: TGTGCCACCAGCGCGGGAGAGCAGTTCTTC.